Sequencing of this TCR beta chain was carried out in a study of blood T cell repertoires in COVID-19. In the study overall: The origin of the acute and convalescent COVID-19 samples was the United States, Italy and Spain. From T cells, B-cell-depleted T cells, or PBMCs came the material, which was cDNA or gDNA.

In the authors' workflow: Nucleated cell number was recorded as an estimate derived from reference gene primer amplification. Assay: immunoSEQ multiplex PCR; the TCRdb copy retains only in-frame clones and omits some. That table is the source of V, J and clone size, and D and trimming were worked out from the DNA. The sample includes about 310,000 clones, 90% of them seen just once. Seattle cases were enrolled at active infection and followed longitudinally. The receptor was derived from a woman aged 40-49 years with COVID-19, enrolled during active disease. The specimen was peripheral blood.

The CDR3 nucleotides read TGTGCCAGCAGTCATGGGACGGGACAGGCACTTACCGGCTACACCTTC. Its protein product is CASSHGTGQALTGYTF. The rearrangement uses TRBV28 and TRBJ1-2, with 8 bases fitting TRBD1. The ends lost 5 bases at V and 8 bases at J; junction bases unmatched: 16. CDR1 and CDR2 from the germline V gene are MDHEN and SYDVKM. This CDR3 has 16 amino acids.